This paragraph covers one T cell receptor (beta chain) sequence. This clone turned up a few times. The target of this receptor is not known. Qualities for individual bases were not recorded, and no much larger clone is one base off. This entry is derived from a study of blood T cell repertoires in COVID-19 (dated by TCRdb to about 2020). Regarding the study in general: Collaborator samples came from the United States, Italy and Spain and covered acute and convalescent phases of COVID-19. The material from the prospective study consisted of cDNA or gDNA derived from T cells, B-cell-depleted T cells, or PBMCs. The sample metadata nearly always contained a de-identified subject ID, COVID-19 status, age in years and sex. HLA class I and class II types, where available, came from metadata supplied by the sample provider rather than from assay-based typing. Deeply sampled blood TCRbeta repertoires from subjects exposed to, actively infected with, or recovered from COVID-19 were included in the dataset. The samples were drawn from the first 160 participants of the ongoing ImmuneRACE study and from 1,254 subjects provided by 6 global collaborators. A freely available public database, intended as a resource for researchers studying the immune response to SARS-CoV-2, is where the repertoires were released.

Enrolling through a virtual design, the prospective study's participants ranged in age from roughly 18 to 89 years and lived across more than 20 United States geographic areas. In the prospective study, participants were assigned to cohorts based on the clinical history participants reported in a screening survey and a study questionnaire. Recovered participants in ImmuneRACE Cohort 3 were defined as having two consecutive negative NP/OP PCR tests, clearance from a healthcare professional, or resolution of symptoms. Mobile phlebotomists in the prospective study collected whole blood, serum and a nasopharyngeal or oropharyngeal swab from every participant. Prospective study participants could optionally give additional blood draws and questionnaires over an approximately two-month period. Prospective study blood samples were shipped either frozen or at room temperature before DNA extraction. Broad study findings and their caveats: The amount of clinical and demographic metadata varied by source and participant and was provided uncurated.

TCRbeta CDR3 regions were amplified from genomic DNA using the immunoSEQ Assay, a bias-controlled multiplex PCR. In the original analysis: Nucleated cell counts per sample were estimated from amplification of reference gene primers within the assay. To quantify the absolute abundance of each unique TCRbeta CDR3 rearrangement, sequence reads were collapsed and filtered. For each sample, productive Simpson clonality was calculated as the square root of Simpson's diversity index over productive rearrangements. TCRdb obtained this table from immuneACCESS and retained in-frame rearrangements with V and J assigned. These tables miss some clones; where compared with another copy, unresolved V genes account for less than half of the shortfall, and the remainder is unexplained. The DNA gave D and trimming, while V, J and clone size come from that table. The sample includes over 350,000 clones, with around 89% observed a single time. 1.2% of the sample is held by the ten biggest clonotypes.

Sequences were obtained from PBMCs or T cells enriched from blood (not recorded which). The sequence came from a woman younger than 30 who had recovered from COVID-19.

Here is the DNA: TGTGCCAGCAGCGCCGGGGGGCCAGGAGACCCTAACTATGGCTACACCTTC. Translated, it reads CASSAGGPGDPNYGYTF. This receptor chain uses TRBV9 and TRBJ1-2, and perhaps TRBD1 as D gene, on 6 matching bases. V and J lose 3 bases and 0 bases, and a span of 18 bases separates them. The CDR3 runs 17 residues from the cysteine to the phenylalanine. Only CDR3 DNA is held: 51 bases, read in frame from base 1. The germline V gene sets CDR1 to SGDLS and CDR2 to YYNGEE.